This is a list of T cell receptor beta chains from one sample in a study of shared clonotypes between healthy human individuals. Sequencing used immunoSEQ multiplex PCR; TCRdb keeps in-frame clones, though not all of them. This sample has millions of clones, with over 85% found just once. Sequencing was done on a sample of naive CD4+ T cells from PBMCs. The receptors stem from a man younger than 35 in good health. Some clones in this sample may be carry-over from other donors' samples. Each CDR3 is given with its conserved first and last residue. The D gene is left open where the match is weak. Clone sizes are given selectively: once, few, many, or a class where the clone is expanded.

.	few	13	TRBV30	TRBJ1-5	CAWSVQGEQPQHF	TGTGCCTGGAGTGTGCAAGGAGAACAGCCCCAGCATTTT
TRBD1	.	16	TRBV6-6	TRBJ2-7	CASSYAEGQGEYEQYF	TGTGCCAGCAGTTACGCAGAGGGACAGGGGGAATACGAGCAGTACTTC
.	.	14	TRBV2	TRBJ1-1	CASRTRTENTEAFF	TGTGCCAGCAGGACCAGGACGGAGAACACTGAAGCTTTCTTT
.	.	14	TRBV15	TRBJ2-5	CATSRESALETQYF	TGTGCCACCAGCAGAGAATCAGCTTTGGAGACCCAGTACTTC
.	.	16	TRBV5-4	TRBJ1-3	CASSLAGLTSGNTIYF	TGTGCCAGCAGCTTGGCCGGACTTACATCTGGAAACACCATATATTTT
.	.	16	TRBV4-1	TRBJ2-5	CASSRGQGGGQETQYF	TGCGCCAGCAGCCGCGGACAGGGCGGGGGACAAGAGACCCAGTACTTC
.	.	15	TRBV7-8	TRBJ1-5	CASSPLWGRNQPQHF	TGTGCCAGCAGCCCCCTGTGGGGTAGGAATCAGCCCCAGCATTTT
.	.	17	TRBV28	TRBJ1-5	CASRSGGGSGRNQPQHF	TGTGCCAGCAGATCGGGTGGAGGCTCGGGTCGCAATCAGCCCCAGCATTTT
TRBD2	.	14	TRBV29-1	TRBJ2-3	CSVEGWEGTDTQYF	TGCAGCGTTGAAGGTTGGGAGGGAACAGATACGCAGTATTTT
.	.	15	TRBV4-1	TRBJ2-4	CASSPWILAKNIQYF	TGCGCCAGCAGCCCGTGGATTCTAGCCAAAAACATTCAGTACTTC
TRBD2	.	15	TRBV5-1	TRBJ2-7	CASSLVTSGLYEQYF	TGCGCCAGCAGCTTGGTCACTAGCGGACTTTACGAGCAGTACTTC